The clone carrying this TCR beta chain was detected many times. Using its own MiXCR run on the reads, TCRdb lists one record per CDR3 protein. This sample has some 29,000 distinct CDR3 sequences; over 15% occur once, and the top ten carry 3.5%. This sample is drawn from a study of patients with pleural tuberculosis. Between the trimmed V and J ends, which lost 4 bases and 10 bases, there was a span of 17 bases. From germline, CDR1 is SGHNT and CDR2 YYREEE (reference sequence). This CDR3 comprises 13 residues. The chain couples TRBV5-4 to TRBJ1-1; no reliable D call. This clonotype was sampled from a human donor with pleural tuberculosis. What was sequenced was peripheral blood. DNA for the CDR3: TGTGCCAGCAGCGACCCGACGGCTCTTAGAGCTTTCTTT. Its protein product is CASSDPTALRAFF.